Listed here is a single T cell receptor (beta chain). TCRdb independently ran MiXCR on the RT-PCR reads; one entry per CDR3 protein. The sample holds 57,000 or so distinct CDR3 sequences, about an eighth seen once. Germline CDR1 ENHRY, CDR2 SYGVKD. Trimming removed 1 base at V and 1 base at J, with 12 bases between. This CDR3 is 16 amino acids long. The sample originates from a study of patients and donors after allogeneic stem cell transplantation. Sequencing input: blood, either unsorted or a sorted T cell fraction (not recorded which). This chain links TRBV10-3 with TRBJ2-3, with D hard to call. This sequence was found in a human donor who was either an allogeneic HSCT recipient or a stem cell or donor lymphocyte infusion donor (not recorded which). It is not recorded whose cells these are; they may come from a transplant donor. Here the CDR3 DNA reads TGTGCCATCAGTGAGTATAACGGAGCCGGCACAGATACGCAGTATTTT. This codes for CAISEYNGAGTDTQYF.